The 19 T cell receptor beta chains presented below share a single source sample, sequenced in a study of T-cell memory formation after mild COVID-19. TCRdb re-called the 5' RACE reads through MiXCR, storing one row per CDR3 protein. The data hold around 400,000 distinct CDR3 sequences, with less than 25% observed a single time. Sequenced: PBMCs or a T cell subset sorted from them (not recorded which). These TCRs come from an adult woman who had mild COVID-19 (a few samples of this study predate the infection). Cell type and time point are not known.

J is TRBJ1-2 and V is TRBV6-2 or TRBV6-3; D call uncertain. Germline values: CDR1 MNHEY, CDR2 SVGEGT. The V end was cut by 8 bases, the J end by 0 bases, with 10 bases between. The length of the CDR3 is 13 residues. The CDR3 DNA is TGTGCCAGCTTGCGGGTACCTAACTATGGCTACACCTTC. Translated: CASLRVPNYGYTF.

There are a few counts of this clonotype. The CDR3 region is CASSLTGGNGNTIYF. CDR3 DNA sequence: TGCGCCAGCAGCTTGACAGGGGGCAATGGAAACACCATATATTTT. The chain uses TRBV5-1 and TRBJ1-3; 9 nucleotides align to TRBD1. CDR1 and CDR2 from the germline V gene are SGHRS and YFSETQ. The CDR3 sequence is 15 residues long. With 1 base clipped from V and 3 bases from J, the junction kept 2 bases outside the gene matches.

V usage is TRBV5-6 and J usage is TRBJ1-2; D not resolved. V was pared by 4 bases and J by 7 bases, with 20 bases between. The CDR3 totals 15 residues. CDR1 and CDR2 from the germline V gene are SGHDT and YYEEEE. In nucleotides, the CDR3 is TGTGCCAGCAGCCCACTCATGGGGAATACGGGTGGCTACACCTTC. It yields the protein CASSPLMGNTGGYTF. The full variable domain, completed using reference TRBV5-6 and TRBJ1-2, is DAGVTQSPTHLIKTRGQQVTLRCSPKSGHDTVSWYQQALGQGPQFIFQYYEEEERQRGNFPDRFSGHQFPNYSSELNVNALLLGDSALYLCASSPLMGNTGGYTFGSGTRLTVV.

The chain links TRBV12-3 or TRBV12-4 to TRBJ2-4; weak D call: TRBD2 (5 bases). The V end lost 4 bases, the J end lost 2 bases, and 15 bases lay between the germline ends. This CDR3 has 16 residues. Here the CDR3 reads CASSSWGAGTKNIQYF. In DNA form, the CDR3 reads TGTGCCAGCAGTTCATGGGGAGCTGGAACCAAAAACATTCAGTACTTC.

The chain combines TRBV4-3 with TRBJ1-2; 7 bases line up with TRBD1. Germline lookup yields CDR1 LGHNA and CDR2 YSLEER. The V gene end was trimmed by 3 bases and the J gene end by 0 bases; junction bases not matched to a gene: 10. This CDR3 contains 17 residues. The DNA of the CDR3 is TGCGCCAGCAGCCATATTACAGGGGCCGGAGCTAACTATGGCTACACCTTC. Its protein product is CASSHITGAGANYGYTF.

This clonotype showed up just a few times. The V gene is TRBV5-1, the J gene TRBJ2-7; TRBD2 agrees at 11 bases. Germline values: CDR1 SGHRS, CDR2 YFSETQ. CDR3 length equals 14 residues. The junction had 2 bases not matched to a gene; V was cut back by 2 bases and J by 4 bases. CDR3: CASSLRLAGYEQYF. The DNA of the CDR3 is TGCGCCAGCAGCTTACGACTAGCGGGGTACGAGCAGTACTTC.

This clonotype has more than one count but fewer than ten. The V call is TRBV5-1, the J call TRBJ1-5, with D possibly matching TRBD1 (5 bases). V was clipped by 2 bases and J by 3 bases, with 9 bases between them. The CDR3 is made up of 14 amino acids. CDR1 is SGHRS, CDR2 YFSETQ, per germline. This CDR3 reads CASSFDSPNQPQHF. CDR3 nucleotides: TGCGCCAGCAGCTTCGACAGTCCCAATCAGCCCCAGCATTTT.

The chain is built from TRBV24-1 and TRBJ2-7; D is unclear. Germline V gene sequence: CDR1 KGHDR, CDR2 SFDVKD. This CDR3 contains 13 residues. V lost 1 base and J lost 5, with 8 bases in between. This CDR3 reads CATSDFAQNEQYF. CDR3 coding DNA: TGTGCCACCAGTGATTTCGCCCAAAACGAGCAGTACTTC.

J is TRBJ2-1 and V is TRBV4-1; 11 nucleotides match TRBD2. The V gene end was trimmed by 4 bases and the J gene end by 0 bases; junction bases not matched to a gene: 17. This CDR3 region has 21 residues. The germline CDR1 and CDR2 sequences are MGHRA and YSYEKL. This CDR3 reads CASSRHSGGAYRTSSYNEQFF. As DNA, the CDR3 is TGCGCCAGCAGCCGACATAGCGGGGGGGCTTATCGGACCAGCTCCTACAATGAGCAGTTCTTC.

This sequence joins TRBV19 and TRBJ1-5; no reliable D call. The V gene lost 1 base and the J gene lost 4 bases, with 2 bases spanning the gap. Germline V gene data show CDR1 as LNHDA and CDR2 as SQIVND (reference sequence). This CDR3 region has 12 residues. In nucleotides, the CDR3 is TGTGCCAGTAGTATAGGGAATCAGCCCCAGCATTTT. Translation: CASSIGNQPQHF.

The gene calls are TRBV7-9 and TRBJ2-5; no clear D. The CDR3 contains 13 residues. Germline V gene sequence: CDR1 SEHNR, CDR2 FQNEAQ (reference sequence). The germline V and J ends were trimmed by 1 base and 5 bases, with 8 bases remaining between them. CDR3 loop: CASSLENEETQYF. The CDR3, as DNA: TGTGCCAGCAGCTTAGAGAACGAGGAGACCCAGTACTTC. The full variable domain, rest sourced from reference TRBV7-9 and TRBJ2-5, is DTGVSQNPRHKITKRGQNVTFRCDPISEHNRLYWYRQTLGQGPEFLTYFQNEAQLEKSRLLSDRFSAERPKGSFSTLEIQRTEQGDSAMYLCASSLENEETQYFGPGTRLLVL.

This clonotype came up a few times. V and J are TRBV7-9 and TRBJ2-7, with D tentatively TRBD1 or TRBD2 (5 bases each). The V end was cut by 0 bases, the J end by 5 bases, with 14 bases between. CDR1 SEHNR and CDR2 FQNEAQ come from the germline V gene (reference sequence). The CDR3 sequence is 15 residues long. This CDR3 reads CASSLARGWGDEQYF. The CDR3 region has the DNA TGTGCCAGCAGCTTAGCGAGGGGTTGGGGAGACGAGCAGTACTTC.

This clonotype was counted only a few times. CDR3 loop: CATQTPVSQGNEQFF. The CDR3 DNA reads TGTGCCACTCAGACCCCGGTAAGCCAAGGCAATGAGCAGTTCTTC. V usage is TRBV24-1 and J usage is TRBJ2-1; D unclear. Germline V gene lookup returns CDR1 KGHDR and CDR2 SFDVKD. This CDR3 is 15 amino acids long. V was clipped by 10 bases and J by 6 bases, with 21 bases between them.

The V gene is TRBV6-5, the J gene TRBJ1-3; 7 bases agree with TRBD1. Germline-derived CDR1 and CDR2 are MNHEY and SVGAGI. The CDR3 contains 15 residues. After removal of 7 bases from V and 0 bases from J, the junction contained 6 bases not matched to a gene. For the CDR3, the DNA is TGTGCCAGCAAGACGGGACAGACCTCTGGAAACACCATATATTTT. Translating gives CASKTGQTSGNTIYF.

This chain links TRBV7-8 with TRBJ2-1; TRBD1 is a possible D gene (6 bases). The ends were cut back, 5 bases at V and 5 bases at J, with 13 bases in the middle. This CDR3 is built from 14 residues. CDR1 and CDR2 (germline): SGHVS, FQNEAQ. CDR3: CASSARTADNEQFF. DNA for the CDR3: TGTGCCAGCAGCGCGAGGACAGCAGACAATGAGCAGTTCTTC. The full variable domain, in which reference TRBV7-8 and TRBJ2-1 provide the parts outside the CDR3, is GAGVSQSPRYKVAKRGQDVALRCDPISGHVSLFWYQQALGQGPEFLTYFQNEAQLDKSGLPSDRFFAERPEGSVSTLKIQRTQQEDSAVYLCASSARTADNEQFFGPGTRLTVL.

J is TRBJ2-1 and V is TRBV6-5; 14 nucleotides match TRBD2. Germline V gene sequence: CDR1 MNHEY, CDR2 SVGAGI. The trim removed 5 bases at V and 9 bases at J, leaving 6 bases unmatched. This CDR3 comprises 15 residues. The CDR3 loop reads CASSRLAGGWGEQFF. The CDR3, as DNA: TGTGCCAGCAGTCGACTAGCGGGAGGGTGGGGTGAGCAGTTCTTC.

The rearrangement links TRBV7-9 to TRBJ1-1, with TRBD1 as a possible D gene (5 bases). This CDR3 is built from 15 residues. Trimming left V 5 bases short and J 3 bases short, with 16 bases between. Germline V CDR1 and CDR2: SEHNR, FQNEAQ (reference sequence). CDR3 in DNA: TGTGCCAGCAGCCGACTTGGGGCTGTTGACACTGAAGCTTTCTTT. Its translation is CASSRLGAVDTEAFF. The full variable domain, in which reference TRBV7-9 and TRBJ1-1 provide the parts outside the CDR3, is DTGVSQNPRHKITKRGQNVTFRCDPISEHNRLYWYRQTLGQGPEFLTYFQNEAQLEKSRLLSDRFSAERPKGSFSTLEIQRTEQGDSAMYLCASSRLGAVDTEAFFGQGTRLTVV.

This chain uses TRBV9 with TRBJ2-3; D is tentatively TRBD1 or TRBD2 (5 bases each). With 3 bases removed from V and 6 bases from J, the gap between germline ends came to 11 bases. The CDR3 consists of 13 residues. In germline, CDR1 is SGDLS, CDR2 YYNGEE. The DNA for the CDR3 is TGTGCCAGCAGCGAGGGGACCCCGGATACGCAGTATTTT. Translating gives CASSEGTPDTQYF.

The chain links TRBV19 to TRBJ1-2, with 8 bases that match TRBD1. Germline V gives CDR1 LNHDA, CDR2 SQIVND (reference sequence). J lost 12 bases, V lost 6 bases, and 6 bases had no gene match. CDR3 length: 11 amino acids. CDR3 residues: CASSEGQENTF. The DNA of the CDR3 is TGTGCCAGTAGCGAGGGACAGGAGAACACCTTC. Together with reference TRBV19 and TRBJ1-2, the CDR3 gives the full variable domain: DGGITQSPKYLFRKEGQNVTLSCEQNLNHDAMYWYRQDPGQGLRLIYYSQIVNDFQKGDIAEGYSVSREKKESFPLTVTSAQKNPTAFYLCASSEGQENTFGSGTRLTVV.